The 2 T cell receptor beta chains listed next were all sequenced from one sample in a study of cytomegalovirus exposure and HLA in healthy donors. The primer mix had 60 Vbeta and 13 Jbeta primers. The method was immunoSEQ multiplex PCR; TCRdb's version includes in-frame clones alone and lacks a portion of them. The sample records approximately 150,000 clones, roughly four fifths being singletons. Material: PBMCs. The source of these receptors is a man aged 50 to 60 in good health and CMV-seropositive.

The rearrangement links TRBV4-2 to TRBJ2-7; weak D call: TRBD1 (6 bases). From germline, CDR1 is LGHNA and CDR2 YNFKEQ. V was cut by 5 bases and J by 1 base, with 18 bases left in between. CDR3 length: 16 residues. The CDR3 DNA follows: TGTGCCAGCAGCAAACTAAGCCAGGGGCTATCCTACGAGCAGTACTTC. Translated, it gives CASSKLSQGLSYEQYF.

The V gene is TRBV28, the J gene TRBJ2-3; maybe TRBD2 (6 bases). V lost 3 bases and J lost 4, with 14 bases in between. The germline V gene encodes CDR1 MDHEN and CDR2 SYDVKM. This CDR3 contains 15 residues. In nucleotides, the CDR3 is TGTGCCAGCAGTTTGCCCGGGGGTTCGGCAGATACGCAGTATTTT. Translating it yields CASSLPGGSADTQYF.